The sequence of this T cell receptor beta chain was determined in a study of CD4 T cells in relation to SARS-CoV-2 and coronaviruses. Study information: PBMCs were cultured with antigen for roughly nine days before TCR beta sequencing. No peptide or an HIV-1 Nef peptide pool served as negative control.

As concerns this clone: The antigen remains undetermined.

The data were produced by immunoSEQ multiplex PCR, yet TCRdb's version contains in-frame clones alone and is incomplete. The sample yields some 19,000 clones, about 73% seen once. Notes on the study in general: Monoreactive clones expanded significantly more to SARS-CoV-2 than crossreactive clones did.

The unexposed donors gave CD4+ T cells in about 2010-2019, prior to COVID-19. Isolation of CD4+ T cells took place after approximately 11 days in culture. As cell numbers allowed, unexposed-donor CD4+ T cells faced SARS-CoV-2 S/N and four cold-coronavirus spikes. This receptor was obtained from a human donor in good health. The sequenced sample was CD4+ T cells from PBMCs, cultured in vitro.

DNA for the CDR3: TGTGCCAGCCCCTCAGGTCTATCACCTTTCTTT. This sequence encodes CASPSGLSPFF. The rearrangement uses TRBV6-5 and TRBJ1-1; D gene uncertain. The V gene's germline CDR1 is MNHEY and CDR2 SVGAGI. V was clipped by 8 bases and J by 12 bases, with 16 bases between them. The CDR3 length is 11 residues.